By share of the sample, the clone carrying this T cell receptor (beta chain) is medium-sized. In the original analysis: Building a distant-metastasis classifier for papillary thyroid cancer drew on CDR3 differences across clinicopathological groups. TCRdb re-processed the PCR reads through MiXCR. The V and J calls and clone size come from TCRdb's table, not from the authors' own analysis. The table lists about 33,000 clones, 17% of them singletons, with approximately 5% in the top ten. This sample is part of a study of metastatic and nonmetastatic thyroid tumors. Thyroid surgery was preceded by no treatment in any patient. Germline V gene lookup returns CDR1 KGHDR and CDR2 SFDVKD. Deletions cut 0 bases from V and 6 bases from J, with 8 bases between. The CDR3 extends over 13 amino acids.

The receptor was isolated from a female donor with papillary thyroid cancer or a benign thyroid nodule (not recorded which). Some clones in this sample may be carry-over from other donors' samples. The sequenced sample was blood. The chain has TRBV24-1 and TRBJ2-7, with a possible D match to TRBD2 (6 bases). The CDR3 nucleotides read TGTGCCACCAGTGATTTGTGGGGAGGCGAGCAGTACTTC. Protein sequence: CATSDLWGGEQYF.